Following are 13 T cell receptor beta chains from one sample sequenced in a study of shared clonotypes between healthy human individuals. Clones were read by immunoSEQ multiplex PCR, and TCRdb kept only the in-frame ones, dropping some. The sample includes over a million clones, roughly 97% of them seen just once. The specimen sequenced was naive CD4+ T cells sorted from blood. Stated subset: CD45RA+ positively selected. These receptor sequences come from a man under 40 in good health.

Notes on this clone: The sample holds other DNA sequences that translate to the same CDR3. In DNA form, the CDR3 reads TGTGCCAGCAGTTACTCGCGGGCGAGCTCCTACGAGCAGTACTTC. It specifies CASSYSRASSYEQYF. The chain links TRBV6-5 to TRBJ2-7; TRBD2 might be the D (5 bases). The V gene lost 0 bases and the J gene lost 0 bases, with 9 bases spanning the gap. The germline V gene encodes CDR1 MNHEY and CDR2 SVGAGI. The CDR3 has 15 amino acids.

This chain uses TRBV27 with TRBJ1-2, with 12 nucleotides matching TRBD1. The CDR3 contains 18 residues. CDR1 is MNHEY and CDR2 is SMNVEV in the germline V gene (reference sequence). Trimming cost V 5 bases and J 1 base; bases outside gene matches: 11. In DNA, the CDR3 is TGTGCCAGCAGTCCTAGACCGGGACAGGGGGCGCGTAACTATGGCTACACCTTC. This gives the protein CASSPRPGQGARNYGYTF.

The chain links TRBV25-1 to TRBJ1-4, with TRBD1 as a possible D gene (5 bases). In germline, CDR1 is MGHDK, CDR2 SYGVNS. There are 14 residues in the CDR3. The V end was cut by 4 bases, the J end by 3 bases, with 9 bases between. CDR3 bases: TGTGCCAGCAGTGGGCGGGGCGCTAATGAAAAACTGTTTTTT. Its translation is CASSGRGANEKLFF.

The V and J genes are TRBV13 and TRBJ2-7; TRBD1 might be the D (6 bases). Germline CDR1 reads PRHDT; CDR2 reads FYEKMQ (reference sequence). The CDR3 covers 13 residues. Trimming took 7 bases from V and 3 from J, leaving 13 bases between them. The CDR3 region is CASNDRMNYEQYF. The DNA of the CDR3 is TGTGCCAGCAATGACAGGATGAACTACGAGCAGTACTTC.

This chain uses TRBV28 with TRBJ2-1; a possible D gene is TRBD1 (5 bases). V was clipped by 6 bases and J by 10 bases, with 19 bases between them. CDR3 length equals 14 residues. From germline, CDR1 is MDHEN and CDR2 SYDVKM. The CDR3 region is CASRSGYPDREQFF. The DNA for the CDR3 is TGTGCCAGCAGGTCAGGATACCCTGACAGAGAGCAGTTCTTC. The full variable domain, rest sourced from reference TRBV28 and TRBJ2-1, is DVKVTQSSRYLVKRTGEKVFLECVQDMDHENMFWYRQDPGLGLRLIYFSYDVKMKEKGDIPEGYSVSREKKERFSLILESASTNQTSMYLCASRSGYPDREQFFGPGTRLTVL.

Written as DNA, the CDR3 is TGCGCCAGCAGCCAAGGCGCCGGCTCCTACGAGCAGTACTTC. Its translation is CASSQGAGSYEQYF. This chain uses TRBV4-3 with TRBJ2-7; no clear D. The CDR3 contains 14 residues. The ends were cut back, 1 base at V and 0 bases at J, with 7 bases in the middle. CDR1 is LGHNA and CDR2 is YSLEER in the germline V gene.

The rearrangement joins TRBV5-1 to TRBJ2-2; 7 bases are shared with TRBD1. The CDR3 runs to 15 residues. Losses at the gene ends were 4 bases for V and 1 base for J; bases not matched to a gene: 4. Germline lookup yields CDR1 SGHRS and CDR2 YFSETQ. CDR3 sequence reads: CASSTRQGNTGELFF. In DNA, the CDR3 is TGCGCCAGCAGCACCCGACAGGGGAACACCGGGGAGCTGTTTTTT.

V is TRBV18 and J is TRBJ2-2, with D possibly being TRBD2 (5 bases). V was pared by 3 bases and J by 7 bases, with 6 bases between. CDR3 length equals 12 residues. Germline assignment: CDR1 KGHSH and CDR2 LQKENI. The CDR3 DNA sequence: TGTGCCAGCTCACCCGGGAACGGGGAGCTGTTTTTT. Translation: CASSPGNGELFF.

The chain joins TRBV10-2 to TRBJ2-5; D tentatively fits TRBD1 or TRBD2 (7 bases each). CDR1 is WSHSY and CDR2 is SAAADI in the germline V gene. Trimming cost V 7 bases and J 5 bases, with 23 bases left between them. This CDR3 region has 16 residues. CDR3 sequence: CASNPRVRGREETQYF. The CDR3 DNA sequence: TGCGCCAGCAACCCTAGGGTGAGGGGGCGGGAGGAGACCCAGTACTTC.

This chain links TRBV19 with TRBJ1-5, with TRBD1 as a possible D gene (5 bases). V shed 3 bases and J shed 5 bases, with 8 bases lying between them. This CDR3 spans 13 amino acids. The V gene's germline CDR1 is LNHDA and CDR2 SQIVND (reference sequence). In nucleotides, the CDR3 is TGTGCCAGTAGTATCTGGGGGGATCAGCCCCAGCATTTT. It codes for CASSIWGDQPQHF. The full variable domain, in which reference TRBV19 and TRBJ1-5 provide the parts outside the CDR3, is DGGITQSPKYLFRKEGQNVTLSCEQNLNHDAMYWYRQDPGQGLRLIYYSQIVNDFQKGDIAEGYSVSREKKESFPLTVTSAQKNPTAFYLCASSIWGDQPQHFGDGTRLSIL.

V and J are TRBV7-3 and TRBJ2-7, with 7 bases identical to TRBD1. Germline V gene lookup returns CDR1 SGHTA and CDR2 FQGTGA. With 5 bases clipped from V and 5 bases from J, the junction kept 6 bases outside the gene matches. This CDR3 has 13 amino acids. CDR3 residues: CASSPTGNDEQYF. DNA for the CDR3: TGTGCCAGCAGCCCGACAGGGAACGACGAGCAGTACTTC. The full variable domain, completed using reference TRBV7-3 and TRBJ2-7, is GAGVSQTPSNKVTEKGKYVELRCDPISGHTALYWYRQSLGQGPEFLIYFQGTGAADDSGLPNDRFFAVRPEGSVSTLKIQRTERGDSAVYLCASSPTGNDEQYFGPGTRLTVT.

V and J are TRBV18 and TRBJ1-4; perhaps TRBD1 as D (6 bases). This CDR3 is built from 15 residues. Per germline, CDR1 KGHSH and CDR2 LQKENI. Trimming took 3 bases from V and 5 from J, leaving 13 bases between them. CDR3 protein: CASSPVMGTNEKLFF. CDR3 in DNA: TGTGCCAGCTCACCTGTTATGGGGACAAATGAAAAACTGTTTTTT.

This chain connects TRBV5-1 to TRBJ2-7, with TRBD1 identical over 7 bases. This CDR3 region has 15 residues. After removal of 0 bases from V and 2 bases from J, the junction contained 5 bases not matched to a gene. Germline CDR1 SGHRS, CDR2 YFSETQ. CDR3 nucleotide sequence: TGCGCCAGCAGCTTGGTAGGGGGCGCCACCTACGAGCAGTACTTC. Its protein product is CASSLVGGATYEQYF.